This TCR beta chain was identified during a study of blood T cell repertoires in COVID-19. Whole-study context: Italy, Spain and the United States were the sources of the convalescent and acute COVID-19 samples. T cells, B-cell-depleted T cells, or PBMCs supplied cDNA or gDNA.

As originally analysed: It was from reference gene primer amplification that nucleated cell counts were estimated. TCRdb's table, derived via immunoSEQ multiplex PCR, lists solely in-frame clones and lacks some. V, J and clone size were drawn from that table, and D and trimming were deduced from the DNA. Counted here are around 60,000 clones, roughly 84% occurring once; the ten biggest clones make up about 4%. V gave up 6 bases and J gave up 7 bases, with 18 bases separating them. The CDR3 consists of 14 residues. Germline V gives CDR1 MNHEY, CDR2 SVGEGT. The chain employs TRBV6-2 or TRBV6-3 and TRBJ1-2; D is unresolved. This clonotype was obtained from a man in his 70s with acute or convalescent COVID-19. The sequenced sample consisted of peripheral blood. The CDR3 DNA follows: TGTGCCAGCAGCGCCTGGGGAGGGTCCTCTGGCTACACCTTC. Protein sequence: CASSAWGGSSGYTF.